This TCR beta chain was found in a study of cytomegalovirus exposure and HLA in healthy donors. General study points: TCR beta V- and J-gene trimming was later associated with a missense DCLRE1C variant. Immune exposure information available was restricted to CMV serostatus.

The PCR made use of 60 Vbeta and 13 Jbeta primers. Repertoires were generated with immunoSEQ multiplex PCR, while TCRdb's copy carries only in-frame clones and drops some. The table has about 170,000 clones, around 85% seen once. On this clone: The antigen is not known.

The source of this sequence is a male donor in good health and CMV-seronegative. Sequenced material: PBMCs.

CDR3 bases: TGTGCCAGCAGCTCTCGCCTATCCTACGAGCAGTACTTC. Translation: CASSSRLSYEQYF. The chain employs TRBV5-4 and TRBJ2-7; unclear D gene. The CDR3 contains 13 residues. Germline V CDR1 and CDR2: SGHNT, YYREEE (reference sequence). The ends were cut back, 3 bases at V and 1 base at J, with 8 bases in the middle.